A selection of T cell receptor beta chains follows, all from one sample in a study of cytomegalovirus exposure and HLA in healthy donors. Method: immunoSEQ multiplex PCR; TCRdb's copy keeps in-frame clones and lacks some. The sample has about 170,000 clones, 60% to 85% seen once. Sequencing input: PBMCs. The source of these receptors is a woman aged 45-65 years in good health and CMV-seropositive. Each CDR3 is given with its conserved first and last residue. The D gene is left open where the match is weak. Clone size is given for some rows only: seen once, a few or many times, or a class if the clone is expanded.

>TRBV11-2|.|TRBJ1-3|.
CASRPRLGNTIYF
TGTGCCAGCAGGCCCCGGTTAGGAAACACCATATATTTT
>TRBV25-1|.|TRBJ1-1|.
CASSVGGGDEAFF
TGTGCCAGCAGCGTGGGGGGAGGCGATGAAGCTTTCTTT
>TRBV27|.|TRBJ1-1|.
CASSFNILNTEAFF
TGTGCCAGCAGTTTTAACATATTGAACACTGAAGCTTTCTTT
>TRBV12-5|.|TRBJ1-2|TRBD1
CASGLGFGQDYYGYTF
TGTGCTAGTGGTTTGGGGTTCGGACAGGACTATTATGGCTACACCTTC
>TRBV28|.|TRBJ1-2|TRBD1
CASSSTGYYGYTF
TGTGCCAGCAGTTCGACAGGGTACTATGGCTACACCTTC
>TRBV5-6|few|TRBJ1-6|.
CASSLTAGALSYNSPLHF
TGTGCCAGCAGCTTAACTGCGGGGGCCCTCTCCTATAATTCACCCCTCCACTTT
>TRBV4-1|.|TRBJ2-1|TRBD2
CASSQDDRGGYNEQFF
TGCGCCAGCAGCCAAGATGACCGGGGGGGGTACAATGAGCAGTTCTTC
>TRBV7-9|.|TRBJ2-5|TRBD2
CATQDVAGLALQETQYF
TGTGCCACCCAGGACGTCGCCGGACTAGCGCTTCAAGAGACCCAGTACTTC
>TRBV27|.|TRBJ1-1|TRBD1
CASSPGTGREAFF
TGTGCCAGCAGTCCAGGGACAGGACGTGAGGCTTTCTTT
>TRBV5-1|.|TRBJ1-2|.
CASSLGGPNYGYTF
TGCGCCAGCAGCTTGGGAGGGCCTAACTATGGCTACACCTTC
>TRBV29-1|.|TRBJ2-3|.
CSVVGGGTDTQYF
TGCAGCGTTGTGGGCGGGGGCACAGATACGCAGTATTTT
>TRBV6-1|.|TRBJ1-5|.
CASSAVDSNQPQHF
TGTGCCAGCAGTGCGGTCGATAGCAATCAGCCCCAGCATTTT
>TRBV7-6|.|TRBJ2-7|.
CASSSRGYYEQYF
TGTGCCAGCAGCTCACGGGGTTACTACGAGCAGTACTTC
>TRBV19|.|TRBJ1-5|TRBD1
CASRNTGGAEYNQPQHF
TGTGCCAGTAGGAACACAGGGGGCGCGGAATACAATCAGCCCCAGCATTTT
>TRBV9|.|TRBJ2-1|.
CASSEAGQYYNEQFF
TGTGCCAGCAGCGAGGCGGGGCAGTACTACAATGAGCAGTTCTTC
>TRBV6-1|.|TRBJ2-1|.
CASSDRPASVDEQFF
TGTGCCAGCAGTGATCGTCCGGCTAGCGTGGATGAGCAGTTCTTC
>TRBV2|.|TRBJ1-2|TRBD1
CASSNRQGAGYTF
TGTGCCAGCAGTAATCGACAGGGGGCTGGCTACACCTTC
>TRBV9|.|TRBJ2-7|.
CASSEEGGPTYEQYF
TGTGCCAGCAGCGAAGAGGGGGGGCCGACCTACGAGCAGTACTTC
>TRBV5-5|.|TRBJ2-7|.
CASSYGTSYSYEQYF
TGTGCCAGCAGCTATGGGACATCATACTCCTACGAGCAGTACTTC
>TRBV6-1|.|TRBJ1-1|.
CASRRQENTEAFF
TGTGCCAGCAGGAGACAAGAGAACACTGAAGCTTTCTTT
>TRBV5-6|.|TRBJ1-6|TRBD1
CASSRPGQGNSPLHF
TGTGCCAGCAGCCGCCCGGGACAGGGTAATTCACCCCTCCACTTT
>TRBV15|.|TRBJ1-1|TRBD1
CATRGGQGNAEAFF
TGTGCCACCAGAGGGGGCCAGGGTAACGCTGAAGCTTTCTTT
>TRBV7-9|few|TRBJ2-1|.
CASSTLPSPYNEQFF
TGTGCCAGCAGCACACTCCCTAGCCCCTACAATGAGCAGTTCTTC
>TRBV6-5|.|TRBJ1-2|.
CASRDPGRAYGYTF
TGTGCCAGCAGGGACCCAGGGCGCGCCTATGGCTACACCTTC
>TRBV30|.|TRBJ1-2|TRBD1
CAWSSTGAEGYTF
TGTGCCTGGAGTTCGACAGGGGCTGAAGGCTACACCTTC
>TRBV29-1|.|TRBJ1-5|.
CSVEGQGGQPQHF
TGCAGCGTTGAAGGCCAGGGTGGGCAGCCCCAGCATTTT
>TRBV5-4|few|TRBJ2-2|.
CASRVQGPGELFF
TGTGCCAGCAGAGTGCAGGGGCCCGGGGAGCTGTTTTTT
>TRBV5-1|few|TRBJ2-7|TRBD2
CASRPSGDYEQYF
TGCGCCAGCAGGCCTAGCGGCGACTACGAGCAGTACTTC
>TRBV5-1|.|TRBJ1-4|.
CASSLATGRTNEKLFF
TGCGCCAGCAGCTTGGCCACAGGAAGGACTAATGAAAAACTGTTTTTT
>TRBV4-1|.|TRBJ1-1|.
CASSELSIRETEAFF
TGCGCCAGCAGCGAACTCTCTATCCGGGAAACTGAAGCTTTCTTT
>TRBV15|.|TRBJ1-2|.
CATSRDLDSSYGYTF
TGTGCCACCAGCAGAGATCTGGACAGTTCCTATGGCTACACCTTC
>TRBV29-1|once|TRBJ1-5|.
CSVGDGYNQPQHF
TGCAGCGTGGGAGACGGGTACAATCAGCCCCAGCATTTT
>TRBV5-1|.|TRBJ2-3|.
CASSLAPGTDTQYF
TGCGCCAGCAGCTTGGCCCCTGGCACAGATACGCAGTATTTT
>TRBV6-6|.|TRBJ2-1|.
CASSYSQGSDEQFF
TGTGCCAGCAGTTACTCGCAAGGGAGCGATGAGCAGTTCTTC
>TRBV7-9|.|TRBJ1-6|.
CASSDSYSPLHF
TGTGCCAGCTCGGACAGCTATTCGCCCCTCCACTTT
>TRBV6-1|.|TRBJ2-7|.
CASSDLADLLEQYF
TGTGCCAGCAGTGACTTAGCGGACCTGTTGGAGCAGTACTTC
>TRBV5-1|.|TRBJ2-6|.
CASSLVSQGANVLTF
TGCGCCAGCAGCTTGGTTTCTCAGGGGGCCAACGTCCTGACTTTC
>TRBV4-1|.|TRBJ1-2|.
CASSPTTSVIGYTF
TGCGCCAGCAGCCCCACGACATCCGTCATCGGCTACACCTTC
>TRBV7-3|.|TRBJ2-7|.
CASSLGGPDYEQYF
TGTGCCAGCAGCCTAGGGGGACCGGACTACGAGCAGTACTTC
>TRBV2|few|TRBJ1-6|.
CASSDIPNSPLHF
TGTGCCAGCAGTGACATCCCTAATTCACCCCTCCACTTT
>TRBV7-9|.|TRBJ2-3|TRBD2
CASSTLRLAGTDTQYF
TGTGCCAGCAGCACTTTGAGACTAGCGGGCACAGATACGCAGTATTTT